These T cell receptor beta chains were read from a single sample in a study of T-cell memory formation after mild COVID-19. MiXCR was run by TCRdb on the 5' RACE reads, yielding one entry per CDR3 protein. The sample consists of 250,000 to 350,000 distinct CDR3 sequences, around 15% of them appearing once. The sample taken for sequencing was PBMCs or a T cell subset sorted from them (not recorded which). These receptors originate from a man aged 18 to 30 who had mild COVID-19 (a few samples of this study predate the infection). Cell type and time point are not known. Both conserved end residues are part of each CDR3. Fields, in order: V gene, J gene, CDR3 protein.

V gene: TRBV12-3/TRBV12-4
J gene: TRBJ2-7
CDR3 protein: CASSPRGAYEQYF

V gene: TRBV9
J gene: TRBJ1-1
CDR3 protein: CASSTTGQSNTEAFF

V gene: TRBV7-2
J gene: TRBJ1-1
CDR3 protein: CASSPLVGTGVTNTEAFF

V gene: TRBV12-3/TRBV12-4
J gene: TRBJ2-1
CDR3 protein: CASSLGGDYEQFF

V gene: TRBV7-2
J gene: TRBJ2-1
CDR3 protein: CASSFRRESNEQFF

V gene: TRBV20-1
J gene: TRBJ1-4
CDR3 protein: CSASETGVEKLFF

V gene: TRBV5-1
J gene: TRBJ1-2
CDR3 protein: CASRLTGIYGYTF

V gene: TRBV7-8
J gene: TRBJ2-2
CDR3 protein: CASSLDGWAGELFF

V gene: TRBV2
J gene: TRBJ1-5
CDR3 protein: CASRDDSFFNQPQHF

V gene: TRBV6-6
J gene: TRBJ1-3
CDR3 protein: CASSSFLGFSGNTIYF

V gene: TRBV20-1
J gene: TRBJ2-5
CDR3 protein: CSASSDSGAKGETQYF

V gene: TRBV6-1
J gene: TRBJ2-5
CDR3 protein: CASAGGKGTQYF

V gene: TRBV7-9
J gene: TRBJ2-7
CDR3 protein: CASSAPAGVGEQYF

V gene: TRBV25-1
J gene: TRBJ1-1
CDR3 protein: CASSDWGTSNTEAFF

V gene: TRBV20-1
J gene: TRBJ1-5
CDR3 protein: CSASLGNQPQHF

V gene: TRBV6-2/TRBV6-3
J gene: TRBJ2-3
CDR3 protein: CASSPQGAADTQYF